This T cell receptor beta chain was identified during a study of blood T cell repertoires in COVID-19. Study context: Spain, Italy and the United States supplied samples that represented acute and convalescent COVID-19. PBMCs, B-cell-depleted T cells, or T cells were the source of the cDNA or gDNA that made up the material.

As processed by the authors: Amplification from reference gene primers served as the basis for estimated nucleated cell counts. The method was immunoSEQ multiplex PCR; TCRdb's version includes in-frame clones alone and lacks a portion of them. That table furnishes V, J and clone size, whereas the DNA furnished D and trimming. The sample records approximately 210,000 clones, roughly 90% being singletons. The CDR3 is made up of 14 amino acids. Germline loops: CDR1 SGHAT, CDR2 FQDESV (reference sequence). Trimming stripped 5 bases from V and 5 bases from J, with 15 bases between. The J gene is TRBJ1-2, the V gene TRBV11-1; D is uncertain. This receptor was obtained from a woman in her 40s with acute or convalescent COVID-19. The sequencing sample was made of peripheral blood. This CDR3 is CASSQDEITYGYTF. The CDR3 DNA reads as TGTGCCAGCAGCCAAGATGAAATTACTTATGGCTACACCTTC.